The T cell receptor beta chain described here comes from a study of monozygotic twins with inflammatory bowel disease. Germline V CDR1 and CDR2: SQVTM, ANQGSEA. CDR3 length: 15 amino acids. As regards this clonotype: Antigen unknown.

TCRdb re-analyzed the 5' RACE reads; it lists each CDR3 protein once, without DNA. The sample totals approximately 380,000 distinct CDR3 sequences. Study observations and caveats: No single strong signal or clonotype associated with IBD was supported.

The chain joins TRBV29-1 to TRBJ1-1; TCRdb returns TRBD1, unconfirmable since there is no DNA. The sequenced sample was blood. The receptor was derived from a human donor with ulcerative colitis or Crohn's disease, or a healthy co-twin of an affected twin (not recorded which). This CDR3 reads CSARGGWGMNTEAFF.